This T cell receptor beta chain was observed in a study of blood T cell repertoires in COVID-19. Study-level information: The cDNA or gDNA used as material had been derived from T cells, B-cell-depleted T cells, or PBMCs.

CDR3 length equals 15 residues. Trimming took off 6 bases at V and 4 bases at J, with 19 bases between the two ends. The germline V gene has CDR1 MDHEN and CDR2 SYDVKM. Per the original methods: Nucleated cell counts were estimated from reference gene primer amplification. TCRdb's table, derived via immunoSEQ multiplex PCR, lists solely in-frame clones and lacks some. V, J and clone size are taken as reported in that table, and D and trimming were inferred from the DNA itself. The data hold about 270,000 clones, with approximately 80% observed a single time. The specimen was peripheral blood. The rearrangement links TRBV28 to TRBJ2-7; tentatively, D is TRBD2 (6 bases). The TCR originated in a woman aged 45-65 years with active or convalescent COVID-19. CDR3 amino acids: CASSTRGFFVYEQYF. As DNA, the CDR3 is TGTGCCAGCAGCACCCGGGGGTTTTTTGTGTACGAGCAGTACTTC.